A selection of T cell receptor beta chains follows, all from one sample in a study of Ad26.COV2.S vaccination and SARS-CoV-2 variants. Sequenced by immunoSEQ multiplex PCR; TCRdb stores in-frame clones only, minus some. Here the sample spans about 350,000 clones, roughly 81% being singletons. Sample: peripheral blood, taken in a trial of Ad26.COV2.S vaccine versus placebo. All receptors derive from a person between 18 and 60 years old who received the Ad26.COV2.S COVID-19 vaccine or a placebo. The CDR3 runs from the conserved cysteine through the conserved F or W. A D gene is named only where the DNA matches it firmly. Clone size is not always given. Where it is, it says once, few, many or a class for expanded clones.

clone size	D gene	V gene	J gene	CDR3 DNA	CDR3 protein
.	TRBD1	TRBV27	TRBJ2-2	TGTGCCAGCAGCAGCTACAGGGGGCTCACCGGGGAGCTGTTTTTT	CASSSYRGLTGELFF
.	TRBD2	TRBV28	TRBJ2-3	TGTGCCAGCAGACCGTCGGTAGCGGGAGTATTAGATACGCAGTATTTT	CASRPSVAGVLDTQYF
.	TRBD1	TRBV5-4	TRBJ2-2	TGTGCCAGCAGCTTGGTTCAGGGGGTCACCGGGGAGCTGTTTTTT	CASSLVQGVTGELFF
.	TRBD1	TRBV5-6	TRBJ1-5	TGTGCCAGCAGCCATGGGACAGCTCGATTCAATCAGCCCCAGCATTTT	CASSHGTARFNQPQHF
.	.	TRBV6-5	TRBJ1-6	TGTGCCAGCAGTTCCCCAGGAGAGAATTCACCCCTCCACTTT	CASSSPGENSPLHF
.	.	TRBV6-2/TRBV6-3	TRBJ1-5	TGTGCCAGCAGTCGACTCGGCCCACAAACAAATCAGCCCCAGCATTTT	CASSRLGPQTNQPQHF
few	.	TRBV7-8	TRBJ2-3	TGTGCCAGCAGCTTCAGAAGGTCTGCCACAGATACGCAGTATTTT	CASSFRRSATDTQYF
.	.	TRBV25-1	TRBJ1-1	TGTGCCAGCAGTGATGTTTCTAAGGGGGACACTGAAGCTTTCTTT	CASSDVSKGDTEAFF
.	.	TRBV19	TRBJ1-1	TGTGCCTCCGGGGCACTCATGAACACTGAAGCTTTCTTT	CASGALMNTEAFF
many	.	TRBV7-8	TRBJ2-7	TGTGCCAGCAGCTTAGCGCTAATGCTAGGGTACTCTTCCTACGAGCAGTACTTC	CASSLALMLGYSSYEQYF
.	TRBD2	TRBV4-3	TRBJ2-7	TGCGCCAGCAGCCAAGATAGGGGCGGGAGCACCCTTGAGCAGTACTTC	CASSQDRGGSTLEQYF
.	.	TRBV5-1	TRBJ2-2	TGCGCCAGCAACGGGGGGCGCGTCACCGGGGAGCTGTTTTTT	CASNGGRVTGELFF
.	.	TRBV5-1	TRBJ1-1	TGCGCCAGCGAACCCGGACAAAATAGGGGGGGACGGACTGAAGCTTTCTTT	CASEPGQNRGGRTEAFF
.	.	TRBV6-5	TRBJ2-3	TGTGCCAGCAGGGGGACGGGAGACCACTTCTGGACGCAGTATTTT	CASRGTGDHFWTQYF
.	.	TRBV7-9	TRBJ1-2	TGTGCCAGCAGCTTTCATGGGGGAAGTAAGGACTATGGCTACACCTTC	CASSFHGGSKDYGYTF
.	TRBD2	TRBV2	TRBJ2-2	TGTGCCAGCATGATTCTAGCGGGATTCGGGGAGCTGTTTTTT	CASMILAGFGELFF
.	.	TRBV4-1	TRBJ1-4	TGCGCCAGCAGCCACCCACTACAGCGCTTTAATGAAAAACTGTTTTTT	CASSHPLQRFNEKLFF
.	TRBD2	TRBV5-1	TRBJ2-7	TGCGCCAGCAGCTGGACTAGCTTGGTCAGCGAGCAGTACTTC	CASSWTSLVSEQYF
.	.	TRBV24-1	TRBJ2-7	TGTGCCACCAGTGCTGCAGGCTCCTACGAGCAGTACTTC	CATSAAGSYEQYF
.	TRBD2	TRBV27	TRBJ2-1	TGTGCCAGCAGTTTACCCGGGACTATCTACAATGAGCAGTTCTTC	CASSLPGTIYNEQFF
.	TRBD1	TRBV5-1	TRBJ1-4	TGCGCCAGCAGCTTGGCCCCGTTACGACAGGGGGCTAATGAAAAACTGTTTTTT	CASSLAPLRQGANEKLFF
.	TRBD1	TRBV27	TRBJ1-2	TGTGCCAGCAGTGCGTCCGGCCGGACAGGTTCAGCTAACTATGGCTACACCTTC	CASSASGRTGSANYGYTF
.	.	TRBV14	TRBJ2-7	TGTGCCAGCAGCCCAAAGACTATGGGAGGCGAGCAGTACTTC	CASSPKTMGGEQYF
once	.	TRBV5-4	TRBJ2-1	TGTGCCAGCAGCTTATCGCTCAGGGGGGGGAGAAATGAGCAGTTCTTC	CASSLSLRGGRNEQFF
.	.	TRBV19	TRBJ1-2	TGTGCCAGTAGTAAAGGCCACAGAATTTTTGGCTACACCTTC	CASSKGHRIFGYTF
.	TRBD1	TRBV5-8	TRBJ2-2	TGTGCCAGCACCGGGACAGGGTTGTCGAAGGAGCTGTTTTTT	CASTGTGLSKELFF
once	TRBD1	TRBV6-1	TRBJ1-2	TGTGCCAGCAGTGAAGTGCAGGGGGCGCCTAACTATGGCTACACCTTC	CASSEVQGAPNYGYTF
once	.	TRBV6-5	TRBJ2-1	TGTGCCAGCAGTCCTGGGCACAATGAGCAGTTCTTC	CASSPGHNEQFF
.	.	TRBV5-1	TRBJ2-1	TGCGCCAGCAGCGAGGCGGCGAATGAGCAGTTCTTC	CASSEAANEQFF
.	TRBD1	TRBV19	TRBJ2-1	TGTGCCAGTAGCGGGACAGGGGGCTCCTACAATGAGCAGTTCTTC	CASSGTGGSYNEQFF
.	.	TRBV14	TRBJ2-1	TGTGCCAGCAGCCAAATATTAACGGGAGTCCCTGTTTTGGAGCAGTTCTTC	CASSQILTGVPVLEQFF
.	TRBD2	TRBV18	TRBJ2-7	TGTGCCAGCTCACCGCCCGGACTAGCGGGTTGGAGGGAGCAGTACTTC	CASSPPGLAGWREQYF
.	TRBD2	TRBV28	TRBJ2-3	TGTGCCAGCAGTTTATTGGTTAGCGGGAGTTCAGATACGCAGTATTTT	CASSLLVSGSSDTQYF
.	TRBD2	TRBV4-3	TRBJ2-5	TGCGCCAGCAGCCAAGATCTCTTATTGGCGACCCAATACGGGGGGGAGACCCAGTACTTC	CASSQDLLLATQYGGETQYF
.	.	TRBV21-1	TRBJ2-7	TGTGCCAGCAGCAGGGGGCTTGAAGGTAGCGTTCTTAGAAGCTCCTACGAGCAGTACTTC	CASSRGLEGSVLRSSYEQYF
.	.	TRBV6-5	TRBJ2-5	TGTGCCAGCAGTTTTCCGCTAGCCCTGCAAGAGACCCAGTACTTC	CASSFPLALQETQYF
.	TRBD2	TRBV28	TRBJ2-3	TGTGCCAGCAGTTTACGCCACGGACTAGCGGGAGGGGGTGATACGCAGTATTTT	CASSLRHGLAGGGDTQYF
.	.	TRBV28	TRBJ1-2	TGTGCCAGCAGCCGGGGGGCAGATGGCTACACCTTC	CASSRGADGYTF
.	TRBD2	TRBV11-2	TRBJ2-7	TGTGCCAGCAGCTTTGGGACTAGCTACGAGCAGTACTTC	CASSFGTSYEQYF
once	.	TRBV7-9	TRBJ2-2	TGTGCCAGCAGCTCGTCGGGTTCCGGGGAGCTGTTTTTT	CASSSSGSGELFF
once	.	TRBV21-1	TRBJ1-5	TGTGCCAGCAGCAATACAAGGCAGCCCCAGCATTTT	CASSNTRQPQHF
.	.	TRBV20-1	TRBJ1-4	TGCAGTGCCGCCAAGGAAAAACTGTTTTTT	CSAAKEKLFF
.	.	TRBV28	TRBJ1-1	TGTGCCAGCAGTCCACGTCGGGGGGTCGGCACTGAAGCTTTCTTT	CASSPRRGVGTEAFF
.	.	TRBV2	TRBJ1-1	TGTGCCAGCAGCCTCACAGAAGCTGAAGCTTTCTTT	CASSLTEAEAFF
many	.	TRBV30	TRBJ1-2	TGTGCCTGGAGCACTTCCAGGGGTGGGTTCTATGGCTACACCTTC	CAWSTSRGGFYGYTF
once	.	TRBV18	TRBJ2-5	TGTGCCAGCGTGCGGACGGTTCAAGAGACCCAGTACTTC	CASVRTVQETQYF
once	TRBD1	TRBV27	TRBJ2-3	TGTGCCAGCAGTCCAGGGACAGGGGCAGTCTTCGGGGGAGATACGCAGTATTTT	CASSPGTGAVFGGDTQYF
.	.	TRBV19	TRBJ2-7	TGTGCCAGTAGTTCCCCAGGTGCCTACGAGCAGTACTTC	CASSSPGAYEQYF
.	TRBD2	TRBV18	TRBJ2-3	TGTGCCAGCTCACCCCGTTCAACAGCGGGGGTTAGCACAGATACGCAGTATTTT	CASSPRSTAGVSTDTQYF
.	TRBD1	TRBV13	TRBJ2-1	TGTGCCAGCAGCGCCCCAGGGGGCTACAATGAGCAGTTCTTC	CASSAPGGYNEQFF
.	.	TRBV28	TRBJ2-7	TGTGCCAGCAGTTTCGAGGGAGAGGCCTACGAGCAGTACTTC	CASSFEGEAYEQYF
.	TRBD1	TRBV6-5	TRBJ2-1	TGTGCCAGCAGCCGAGGACAGGGAAGTAATGAGCAGTTCTTC	CASSRGQGSNEQFF
.	TRBD1	TRBV5-5	TRBJ2-7	TGTGCCAGCAGAGGCCCCACAGGGGGGAGGACCTACGAGCAGTACTTC	CASRGPTGGRTYEQYF
.	TRBD1	TRBV7-8	TRBJ1-5	TGTGCCAGCAGCAAGGACAGGGTTTTTAGTCAGCCCCAGCATTTT	CASSKDRVFSQPQHF
.	TRBD2	TRBV7-2	TRBJ2-1	TGTGCCAGCAGCTTAGCTAGCGGGAGTACCAATGAGCAGTTCTTC	CASSLASGSTNEQFF
.	TRBD1	TRBV5-1	TRBJ2-2	TGCGCCAGCAGTCCAGGGGGAAACACCGGGGAGCTGTTTTTT	CASSPGGNTGELFF
.	.	TRBV28	TRBJ1-1	TGTGCCAGCAGTCCAGGGAATTTGAACACTGAAGCTTTCTTT	CASSPGNLNTEAFF